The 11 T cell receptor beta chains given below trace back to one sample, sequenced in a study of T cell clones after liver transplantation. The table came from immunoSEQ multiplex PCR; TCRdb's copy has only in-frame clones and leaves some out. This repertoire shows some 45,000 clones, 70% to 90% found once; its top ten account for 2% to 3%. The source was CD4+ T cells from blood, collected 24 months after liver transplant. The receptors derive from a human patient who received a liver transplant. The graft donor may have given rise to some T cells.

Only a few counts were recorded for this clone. In nucleotides, the CDR3 is TGTGCCAGCAGCTTAGGCCGGCCAGGGAGGGTTAGTTACGAGCAGTACTTC. It is translated as CASSLGRPGRVSYEQYF. The chain combines TRBV7-6 with TRBJ2-7; 7 nucleotides match TRBD2. V was clipped by 1 base and J by 4 bases; unmatched bases: 13. The CDR3 is 17 amino acids. Germline V gene sequence: CDR1 SGHVS, CDR2 FNYEAQ.

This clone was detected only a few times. The CDR3 protein is CASSQAERDEQFF. The CDR3, as DNA: TGCGCCAGCAGCCAGGCCGAACGTGATGAGCAGTTCTTC. V is TRBV4-3 and J is TRBJ2-1; D is ambiguous. V gave up 3 bases and J gave up 8 bases, with 11 bases separating them. This CDR3 has 13 amino acids. Germline CDR1 is LGHNA and CDR2 is YSLEER.

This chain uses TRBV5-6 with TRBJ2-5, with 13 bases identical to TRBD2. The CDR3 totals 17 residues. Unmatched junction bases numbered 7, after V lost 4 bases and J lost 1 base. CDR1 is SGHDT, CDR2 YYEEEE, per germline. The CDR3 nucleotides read TGTGCCAGCAGCCCGCGACTAGCGGGGGGCCGCCAAGAGACCCAGTACTTC. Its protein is CASSPRLAGGRQETQYF.

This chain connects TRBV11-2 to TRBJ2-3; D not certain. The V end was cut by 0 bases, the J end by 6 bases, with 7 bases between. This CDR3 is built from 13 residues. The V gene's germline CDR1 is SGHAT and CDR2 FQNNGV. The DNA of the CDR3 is TGTGCCAGCAGCTTAGACCCGCCGGATACGCAGTATTTT. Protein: CASSLDPPDTQYF.

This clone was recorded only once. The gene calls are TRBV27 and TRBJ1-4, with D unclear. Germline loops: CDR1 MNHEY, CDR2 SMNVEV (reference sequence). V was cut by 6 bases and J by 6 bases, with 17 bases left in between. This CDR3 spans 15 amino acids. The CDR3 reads CASSLYAGRDEKLFF. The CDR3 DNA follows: TGTGCCAGCAGCCTATACGCGGGGAGGGATGAAAAACTGTTTTTT.

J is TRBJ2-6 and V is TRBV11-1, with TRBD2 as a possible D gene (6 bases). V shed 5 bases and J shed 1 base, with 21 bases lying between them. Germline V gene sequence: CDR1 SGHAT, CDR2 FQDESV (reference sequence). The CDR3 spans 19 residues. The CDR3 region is CASSPRRGGKESGANVLTF. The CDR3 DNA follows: TGTGCCAGCAGCCCTCGAAGGGGAGGTAAAGAGTCTGGGGCCAACGTCCTGACTTTC.

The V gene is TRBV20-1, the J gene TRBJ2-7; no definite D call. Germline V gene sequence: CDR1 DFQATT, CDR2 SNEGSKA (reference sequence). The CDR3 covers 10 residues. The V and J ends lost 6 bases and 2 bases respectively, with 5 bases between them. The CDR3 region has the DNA TGCAGTGCCGGGCCCTACGAGCAGTACTTC. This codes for CSAGPYEQYF.

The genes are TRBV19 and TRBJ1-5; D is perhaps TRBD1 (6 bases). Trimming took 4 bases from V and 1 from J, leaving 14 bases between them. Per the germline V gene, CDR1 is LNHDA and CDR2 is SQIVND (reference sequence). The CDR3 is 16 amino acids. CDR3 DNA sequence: TGTGCCAGTAGTAAGGGGGTGGAGAGGAGCAATCAGCCCCAGCATTTT. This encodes CASSKGVERSNQPQHF.

The CDR3 coding sequence is TGCAGTGCTAGCCCAGGGAACATTCAGTACTTC. Translation gives CSASPGNIQYF. The J gene is TRBJ2-4, the V gene TRBV20-1; perhaps TRBD1 as D (5 bases). CDR3 length: 11 residues. From germline, CDR1 is DFQATT and CDR2 SNEGSKA (reference sequence). With 3 bases removed from V and 7 bases from J, the gap between germline ends came to 7 bases.

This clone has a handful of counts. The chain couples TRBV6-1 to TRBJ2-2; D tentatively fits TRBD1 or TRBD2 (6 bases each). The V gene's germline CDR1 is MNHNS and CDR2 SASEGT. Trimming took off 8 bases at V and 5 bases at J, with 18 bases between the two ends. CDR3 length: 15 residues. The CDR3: CASPGGQGRTGELFF. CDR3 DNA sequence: TGTGCCAGCCCTGGCGGGCAGGGGAGGACCGGGGAGCTGTTTTTT.

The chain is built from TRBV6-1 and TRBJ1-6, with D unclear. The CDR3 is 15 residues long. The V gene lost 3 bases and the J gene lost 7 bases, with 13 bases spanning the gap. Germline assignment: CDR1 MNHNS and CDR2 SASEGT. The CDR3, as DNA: TGTGCCAGCAGTGAGAATGGCTTAAGGAATTCACCCCTCCACTTT. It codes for CASSENGLRNSPLHF.